These 4 T cell receptor beta chains share one sample of origin, sequenced in a study of beta chain features in type 1 diabetes. Sequencing targeted expressed TCRB transcripts, as all isolated RNA had been reverse transcribed. Repertoires were generated with immunoSEQ multiplex PCR, while TCRdb's copy carries only in-frame clones and drops some. Among more than 150,000 clones listed, about an eighth were seen once. The sequenced sample consisted of central memory CD4+ T cells from blood. The receptor source for this set is a woman younger than 30 in good health.

The rearrangement links TRBV7-9 to TRBJ2-5, with TRBD1 identical over 8 bases. Germline-derived CDR1 and CDR2 are SEHNR and FQNEAQ (reference sequence). The CDR3 totals 16 residues. With V trimmed by 5 bases and J by 4 bases, 12 bases remained unmatched. CDR3 region: CASSPFVRQGSETQYF. For the CDR3, the DNA is TGTGCCAGCAGCCCGTTTGTTCGACAGGGGTCAGAGACCCAGTACTTC. Complete variable domain (other parts from reference TRBV7-9 and TRBJ2-5): DTGVSQNPRHKITKRGQNVTFRCDPISEHNRLYWYRQTLGQGPEFLTYFQNEAQLEKSRLLSDRFSAERPKGSFSTLEIQRTEQGDSAMYLCASSPFVRQGSETQYFGPGTRLLVL.

To note about this clone: Other DNA sequences in the same sample also yield this CDR3. This chain joins TRBV6-5 and TRBJ2-5; TRBD1 matches at 9 bases. Germline values: CDR1 MNHEY, CDR2 SVGAGI. The CDR3 length is 14 residues. Trimming took 0 bases from V and 5 from J; bases not matched to a gene: 1. This CDR3 reads CASSYSTGGETQYF. CDR3 in DNA: TGTGCCAGCAGTTACTCGACAGGGGGGGAGACCCAGTACTTC.

In its sample, this clone was seen a few times. The chain recombines TRBV19 with TRBJ2-1; weak D call: TRBD1 (6 bases). This CDR3 has 18 amino acids. The germline CDR1 and CDR2 sequences are LNHDA and SQIVND (reference sequence). Trimming left V 5 bases short and J 0 bases short, with 20 bases between. The CDR3 DNA sequence: TGTGCCAGTAGTTCCAAGCTCGGACAGTCCTTCTCCTACAATGAGCAGTTCTTC. It encodes CASSSKLGQSFSYNEQFF. The entire variable domain, with the rest obtained from reference TRBV19 and TRBJ2-1, is as follows: DGGITQSPKYLFRKEGQNVTLSCEQNLNHDAMYWYRQDPGQGLRLIYYSQIVNDFQKGDIAEGYSVSREKKESFPLTVTSAQKNPTAFYLCASSSKLGQSFSYNEQFFGPGTRLTVL.

This CDR3 reads CASGRLGRRDYTF. CDR3 nucleotide sequence: TGTGCCAGCGGCCGACTGGGAAGACGGGACTACACCTTC. The chain recombines TRBV13 with TRBJ1-2; no firm D call. Germline V lookup: CDR1 PRHDT, CDR2 FYEKMQ (reference sequence). Trimming took off 8 bases at V and 10 bases at J, with 20 bases between the two ends. This CDR3 has 13 residues.